The next 12 T cell receptor beta chains were all read from a single sample in a study of identical twins (dated by TCRdb to 2015 to 2016). The library was generated by 5' RACE. The sample was run on an Illumina HiSeq 2000. TCRdb's own reprocessing of the public reads used fastp at Q25 and MiXCR and kept productive beta chains. Records with the same CDR3 protein are collapsed into one entry carrying the most frequent genes and DNA. Counted in this sample were roughly 540,000 distinct CDR3 sequences; less than 25% of them appeared once. The leading ten clones occupy under 0.95% of the sample. These data also featured in a second study, about T cells expressing NK-cell markers.

Sample: CD4+ T cells sorted from blood. The receptors here all came from a woman under 30 in good health.

This chain uses TRBV21-1 with TRBJ2-3; TRBD1, the table's D call, was not compared with the DNA. TRBV21-1 is a pseudogene locus. The CDR3 contains 15 residues. The CDR3 DNA is TGTGCCAGGAGGAGGGGGCAAGACCAGACAGATACGCAGTATTTT. Its translation is CARRRGQDQTDTQYF.

This chain connects TRBV27 to TRBJ1-2; 10 bases fit TRBD1. The V gene's germline CDR1 is MNHEY and CDR2 SMNVEV (reference sequence). The trim removed 0 bases at V and 3 bases at J, leaving 7 bases unmatched. The CDR3 is 17 residues long. The CDR3 region is CASSLSPRQGAYYGYTF. The CDR3, as DNA: TGTGCCAGCAGTTTATCCCCTCGACAGGGGGCATACTATGGCTACACCTTC.

The V call is TRBV6-1, the J call TRBJ1-4; D remains ambiguous. Per the germline V gene, CDR1 is MNHNS and CDR2 is SASEGT. The CDR3 extends over 15 amino acids. V lost 7 bases, J lost 7 bases, and 19 bases lay in between. The CDR3 loop reads CASTPGLGRGEKLFF. In DNA form, the CDR3 reads TGTGCCAGCACCCCCGGATTGGGGAGAGGTGAAAAACTGTTTTTT.

The sample holds a few counts of this clonotype. The gene calls are TRBV7-2 and TRBJ2-7; 7 bases match TRBD1. The V and J ends lost 6 bases and 6 bases, in that order; junction bases with no gene match: 5. The CDR3 extends over 12 amino acids. Germline values: CDR1 SGHTA, CDR2 FQGNSA. CDR3 DNA sequence: TGTGCCAGCAGTAACGACAGGGCCGAGCAGTACTTC. Translated: CASSNDRAEQYF.

There are a few counts of this clonotype. The chain links TRBV3-1 to TRBJ1-3, with D uncertain. Deletions cut 4 bases from V and 2 bases from J, with 12 bases between. The CDR3 sequence is 15 residues long. Looked up from germline, CDR1 is LGHDT and CDR2 is YNNKEL (reference sequence). For the CDR3, the DNA is TGTGCCAGCAGCCGGGGATCTCGCCCTGGAAACACCATATATTTT. Protein sequence: CASSRGSRPGNTIYF.

V and J are TRBV7-2 and TRBJ2-3; possibly TRBD1 for D (5 bases). This CDR3 contains 14 residues. Germline V lookup: CDR1 SGHTA, CDR2 FQGNSA. The V and J ends lost 5 bases and 8 bases respectively, with 17 bases between them. The CDR3 nucleotides are TGTGCCAGCAGCGCTCATCCTGACAGCCCTACGCAGTATTTT. It specifies CASSAHPDSPTQYF.

A few counts support this clonotype. The chain carries TRBV20-1 and TRBJ2-3; TRBD2 aligns across 11 bases. Trimming cost V 1 base and J 2 bases; bases outside gene matches: 8. From germline, CDR1 is DFQATT and CDR2 SNEGSKA (reference sequence). The CDR3 runs 17 residues. The CDR3 DNA reads as TGCAGTGCTAGAGGGACTAGCGGGCAAAAAAACACAGATACGCAGTATTTT. This gives the protein CSARGTSGQKNTDTQYF.

The rearrangement links TRBV7-8 to TRBJ1-1; D not resolved. This CDR3 is 12 amino acids long. The germline V and J ends were trimmed by 5 bases and 0 bases, with 4 bases remaining between them. Germline loops: CDR1 SGHVS, CDR2 FQNEAQ. This chain's CDR3 is CASSNLNTEAFF. Here the CDR3 DNA reads TGTGCCAGCAGCAATCTGAACACTGAAGCTTTCTTT.

This chain connects TRBV10-3 to TRBJ1-3; D remains unclear. Germline V lookup: CDR1 ENHRY, CDR2 SYGVKD. The germline V and J ends were trimmed by 7 bases and 2 bases, with 9 bases remaining between them. The CDR3 loop spans 13 amino acids. The CDR3 nucleotides are TGTGCCATCACTCAGTCCGCTGGAAACACCATATATTTT. It encodes CAITQSAGNTIYF.

There are many counts of this clonotype. CDR3 nucleotides: TGCAGTGCTAGAGAGGTGTGGGACACAGATACGCAGTATTTT. Amino acid sequence: CSAREVWDTDTQYF. This chain connects TRBV20-1 to TRBJ2-3; D is undetermined. This CDR3 is built from 14 residues. The V end was cut by 0 bases, the J end by 2 bases, with 9 bases between. Germline V gene lookup returns CDR1 DFQATT and CDR2 SNEGSKA (reference sequence).

This chain links TRBV12-3 or TRBV12-4 with TRBJ2-1; 8 nucleotides agree with TRBD2. This CDR3 spans 16 amino acids. After removal of 3 bases from V and 6 bases from J, the junction contained 10 bases not matched to a gene. CDR3 DNA: TGTGCCAGCAGTTTCTGGGGCGGGAGGAGTGGCAATGAGCAGTTCTTC. Its translation is CASSFWGGRSGNEQFF.

This clonotype occurred a few times. The chain couples TRBV5-1 to TRBJ2-5; TRBD1 agrees at 7 bases. There are 16 residues in the CDR3. V was pared by 4 bases and J by 1 base, with 10 bases of the junction left unmatched. Looked up from germline, CDR1 is SGHRS and CDR2 is YFSETQ. The CDR3 sequence: CASSVLAWDSQETQYF. DNA of the CDR3: TGCGCCAGCAGCGTACTGGCTTGGGACAGCCAAGAGACCCAGTACTTC.